Included here is one T cell receptor (beta chain) sequence, with context. Per the germline V gene, CDR1 is SGHRS and CDR2 is YFSETQ. The CDR3 runs to 16 residues. After removal of 4 bases from V and 1 base from J, the junction contained 4 bases not matched to a gene. The timepoints at which blood was sampled were baseline, cycle 4 day 1, and cycle 7 day 1. The sample is drawn from a study of OX40 agonist ivuxolimab in advanced cancers. Turning to the study itself: Dose-escalation subjects each had hepatocellular carcinoma, melanoma, renal cell or head and neck cancer. Cohort: roughly 80% men, mean age around 61, aged about 23 to 80.

TCRdb keeps only in-frame clones here, not all; method: immunoSEQ multiplex PCR. Among around 85,000 clones listed, 91% were seen once. This TCR was sampled from an adult with an advanced solid tumor such as melanoma, head and neck, liver or kidney cancer. V usage is TRBV5-1 and J usage is TRBJ2-3; 12 nucleotides match TRBD2. This sample comprised CD4+ or CD8+ T cells sorted from blood, obtained in a trial of the OX40 agonist ivuxolimab. The CDR3 nucleotides read TGCGCCAGCAGCCAACGGACTAGCGGGGGCACAGATACGCAGTATTTT. It specifies CASSQRTSGGTDTQYF.